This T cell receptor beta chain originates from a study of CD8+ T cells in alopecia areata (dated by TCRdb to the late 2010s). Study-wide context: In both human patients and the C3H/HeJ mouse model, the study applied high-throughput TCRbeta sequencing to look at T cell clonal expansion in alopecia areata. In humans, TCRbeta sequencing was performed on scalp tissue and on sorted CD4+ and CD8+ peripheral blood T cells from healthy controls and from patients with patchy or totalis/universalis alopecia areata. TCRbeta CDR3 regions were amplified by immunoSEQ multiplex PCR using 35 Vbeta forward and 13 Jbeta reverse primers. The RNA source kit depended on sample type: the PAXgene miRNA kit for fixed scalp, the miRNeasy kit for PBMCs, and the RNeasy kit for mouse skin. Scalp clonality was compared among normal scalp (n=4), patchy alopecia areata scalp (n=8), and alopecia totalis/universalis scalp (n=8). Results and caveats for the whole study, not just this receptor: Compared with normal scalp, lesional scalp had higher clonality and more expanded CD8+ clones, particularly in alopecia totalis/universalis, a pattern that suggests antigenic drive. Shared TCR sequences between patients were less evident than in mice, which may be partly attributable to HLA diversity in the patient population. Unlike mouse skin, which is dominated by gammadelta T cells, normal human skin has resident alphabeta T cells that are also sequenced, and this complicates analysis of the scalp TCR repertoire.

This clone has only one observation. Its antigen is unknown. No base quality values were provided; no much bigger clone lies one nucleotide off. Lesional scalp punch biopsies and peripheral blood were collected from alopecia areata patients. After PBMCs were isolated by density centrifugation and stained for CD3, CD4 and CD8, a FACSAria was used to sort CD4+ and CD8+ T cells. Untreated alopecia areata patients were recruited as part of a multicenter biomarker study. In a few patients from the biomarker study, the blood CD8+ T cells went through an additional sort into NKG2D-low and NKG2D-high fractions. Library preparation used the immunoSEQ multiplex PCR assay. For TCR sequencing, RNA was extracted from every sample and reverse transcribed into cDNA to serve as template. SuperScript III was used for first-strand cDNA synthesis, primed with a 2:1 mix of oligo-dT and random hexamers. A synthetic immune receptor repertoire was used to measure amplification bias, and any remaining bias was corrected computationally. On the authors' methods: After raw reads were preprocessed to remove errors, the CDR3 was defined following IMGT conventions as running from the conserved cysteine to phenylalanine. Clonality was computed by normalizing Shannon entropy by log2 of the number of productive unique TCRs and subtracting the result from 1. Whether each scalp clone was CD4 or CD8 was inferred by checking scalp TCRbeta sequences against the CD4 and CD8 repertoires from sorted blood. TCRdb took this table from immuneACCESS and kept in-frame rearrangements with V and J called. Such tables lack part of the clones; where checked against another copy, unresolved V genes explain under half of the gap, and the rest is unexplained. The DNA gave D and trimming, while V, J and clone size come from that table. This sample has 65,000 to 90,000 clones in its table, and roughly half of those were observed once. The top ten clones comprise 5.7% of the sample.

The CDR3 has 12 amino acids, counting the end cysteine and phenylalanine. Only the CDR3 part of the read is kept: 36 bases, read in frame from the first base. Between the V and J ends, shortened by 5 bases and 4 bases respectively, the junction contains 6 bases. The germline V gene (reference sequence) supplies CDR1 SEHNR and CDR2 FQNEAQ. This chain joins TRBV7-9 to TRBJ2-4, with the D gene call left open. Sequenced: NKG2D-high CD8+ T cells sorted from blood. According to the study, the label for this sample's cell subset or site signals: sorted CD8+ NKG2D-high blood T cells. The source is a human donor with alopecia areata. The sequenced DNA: TGTGCCAGCAGCCCGTCGAAAAACATTCAGTACTTC. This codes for CASSPSKNIQYF.